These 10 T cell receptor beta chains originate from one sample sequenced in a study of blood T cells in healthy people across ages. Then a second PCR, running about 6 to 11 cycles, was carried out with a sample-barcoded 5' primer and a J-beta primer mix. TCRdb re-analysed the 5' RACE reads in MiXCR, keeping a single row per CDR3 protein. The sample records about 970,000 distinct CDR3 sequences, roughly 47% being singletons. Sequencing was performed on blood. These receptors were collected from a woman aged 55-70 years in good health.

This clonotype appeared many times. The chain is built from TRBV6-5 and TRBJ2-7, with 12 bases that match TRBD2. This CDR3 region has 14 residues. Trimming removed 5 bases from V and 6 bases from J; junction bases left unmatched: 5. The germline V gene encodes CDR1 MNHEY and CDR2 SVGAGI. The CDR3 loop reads CASSQLAGGAEQYF. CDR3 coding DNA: TGTGCCAGCAGTCAACTAGCGGGAGGCGCCGAGCAGTACTTC.

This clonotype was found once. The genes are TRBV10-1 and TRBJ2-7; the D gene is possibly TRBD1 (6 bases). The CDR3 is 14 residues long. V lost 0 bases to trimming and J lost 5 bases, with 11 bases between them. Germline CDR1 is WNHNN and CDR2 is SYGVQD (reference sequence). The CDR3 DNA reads TGCGCCAGCAGTGAGTCGAGAGACAGGAACGAGCAGTACTTC. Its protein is CASSESRDRNEQYF.

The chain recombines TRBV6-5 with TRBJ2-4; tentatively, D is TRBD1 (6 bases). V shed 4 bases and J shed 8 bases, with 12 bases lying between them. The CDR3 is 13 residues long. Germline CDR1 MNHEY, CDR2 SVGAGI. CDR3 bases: TGTGCCAGCAGTTCCGGCAAGGGGGACATTCAGTACTTC. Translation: CASSSGKGDIQYF.

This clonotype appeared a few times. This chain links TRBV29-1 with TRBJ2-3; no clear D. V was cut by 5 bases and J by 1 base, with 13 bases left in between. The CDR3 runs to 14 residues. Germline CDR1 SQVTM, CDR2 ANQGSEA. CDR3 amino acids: CSVLGVLGTDTQYF. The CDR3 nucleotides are TGCAGCGTTCTTGGGGTTTTAGGCACAGATACGCAGTATTTT.

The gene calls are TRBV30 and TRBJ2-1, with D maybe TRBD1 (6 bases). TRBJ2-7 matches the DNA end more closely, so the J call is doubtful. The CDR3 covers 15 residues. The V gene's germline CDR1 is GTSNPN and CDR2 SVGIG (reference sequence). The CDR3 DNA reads TGTGCCTGGAGTCAGGCAGGGGTGGCCTACAATGAGCAGTACTTC. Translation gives CAWSQAGVAYNEQYF.

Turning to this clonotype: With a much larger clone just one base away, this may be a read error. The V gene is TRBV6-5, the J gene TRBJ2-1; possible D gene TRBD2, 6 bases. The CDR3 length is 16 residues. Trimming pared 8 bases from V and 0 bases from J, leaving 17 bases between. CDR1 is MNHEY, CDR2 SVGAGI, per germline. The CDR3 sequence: CASGGGKIGSYNEQFF. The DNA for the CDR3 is TGTGCCAGCGGAGGAGGGAAAATAGGCTCCTACAATGAGCAGTTCTTC.

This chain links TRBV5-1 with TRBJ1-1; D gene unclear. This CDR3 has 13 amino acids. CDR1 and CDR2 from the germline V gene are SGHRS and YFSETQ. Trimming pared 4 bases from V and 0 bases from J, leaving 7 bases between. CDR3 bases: TGCGCCAGCAGCGCAGACGTGAACACTGAAGCTTTCTTT. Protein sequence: CASSADVNTEAFF.

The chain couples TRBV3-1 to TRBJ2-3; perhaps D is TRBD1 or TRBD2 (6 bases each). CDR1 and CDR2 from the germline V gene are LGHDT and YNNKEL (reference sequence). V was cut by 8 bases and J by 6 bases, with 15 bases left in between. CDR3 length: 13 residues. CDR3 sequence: CASRRGKGDTQYF. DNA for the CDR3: TGTGCCAGCCGGAGGGGGAAGGGGGATACGCAGTATTTT.

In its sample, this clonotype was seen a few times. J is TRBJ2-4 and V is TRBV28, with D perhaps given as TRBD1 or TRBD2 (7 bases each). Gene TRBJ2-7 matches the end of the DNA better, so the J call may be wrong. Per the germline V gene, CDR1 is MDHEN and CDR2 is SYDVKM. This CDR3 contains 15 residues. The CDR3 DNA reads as TGTGCCAGCAGTCCCCCGCAGGGGGGGTCCTACGAGCAGTACTTC. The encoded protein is CASSPPQGGSYEQYF.

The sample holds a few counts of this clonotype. Here the CDR3 reads CASSRQGADEKLFF. The CDR3 coding sequence is TGTGCCAGCAGCCGACAGGGGGCGGATGAAAAACTGTTTTTT. This chain joins TRBV16 and TRBJ1-4, with 10 bases that match TRBD1. CDR1 is KGHSY, CDR2 FQNENV, per germline. Trimming removed 4 bases from V and 6 bases from J; junction bases left unmatched: 2. This CDR3 contains 14 residues. Full variable domain (rest looked up from reference TRBV16 and TRBJ1-4): GEEVAQTPKHLVRGEGQKAKLYCAPIKGHSYVFWYQQVLKNEFKFLISFQNENVFDETGMPKERFSAKCLPNSPCSLEIQATKLEDSAVYFCASSRQGADEKLFFGSGTQLSVL.